Listed below are T cell receptor beta chains from one sample, sequenced in a study of blood T cell repertoires in COVID-19. The repertoire was sequenced with immunoSEQ multiplex PCR; TCRdb's copy has only in-frame clones and lacks some. The sample lists roughly 250,000 clones, 87% seen once, with more than 5% in the top ten. The sample was PBMCs or T cells enriched from blood (not recorded which). Receptors originate from a woman in her twenties or thirties with acute COVID-19. Each CDR3 is given with its conserved first and last residue.

V: TRBV5-1
J: TRBJ1-4
length: 19
CDR3: CASSVGEGAAKTTNEKLFF

V: TRBV6-5
J: TRBJ2-5
length: 14
CDR3: CASSRQARQETQYF

V: TRBV9
J: TRBJ1-2
length: 15
CDR3: CASSHTTGGSYGYTF

V: TRBV4-3
J: TRBJ1-2
length: 16
CDR3: CASSQDRKPGHGLYTF

V: TRBV11-2
J: TRBJ1-3
length: 16
CDR3: CASSPRQGSTGNTIYF

V: TRBV28
J: TRBJ2-3
length: 12
CDR3: CASTTATDTQYF

V: TRBV19
J: TRBJ1-5
length: 13
CDR3: CASSGTGDQPQHF

V: TRBV19
J: TRBJ2-3
length: 13
CDR3: CASSSQGTDTQYF

V: TRBV6-2/TRBV6-3
J: TRBJ2-3
length: 15
CDR3: CASSDLLGGTDTQYF

V: TRBV7-8
J: TRBJ2-7
length: 15
CDR3: CASSLTQGSSYEQYF

V: TRBV6-2/TRBV6-3
J: TRBJ1-5
length: 15
CDR3: CASSRTDSSNQPQHF

V: TRBV5-1
J: TRBJ2-3
length: 15
CDR3: CASSSAGSSTDTQYF

V: TRBV19
J: TRBJ1-6
length: 15
CDR3: CASSVPGQENSPLHF

V: TRBV7-8
J: TRBJ1-5
length: 17
CDR3: CASSIRGGDGGNQPQHF

V: TRBV10-3
J: TRBJ1-2
length: 16
CDR3: CAIREKVDRGNYGYTF

V: TRBV5-1
J: TRBJ1-1
length: 14
CDR3: CASSLQGVRTEAFF

V: TRBV3-1/TRBV3-2
J: TRBJ1-1
length: 15
CDR3: CASRDRGGTNTEAFF

V: TRBV29-1
J: TRBJ2-7
length: 14
CDR3: CSVDGDRGSYEQYF

V: TRBV11-2
J: TRBJ1-3
length: 15
CDR3: CASSFTGVSGNTIYF

V: TRBV28
J: TRBJ2-7
length: 15
CDR3: CASSFHRDRGYEQYF

V: TRBV6-5
J: TRBJ2-3
length: 14
CDR3: CASIRGASTDTQYF

V: TRBV4-1
J: TRBJ2-1
length: 16
CDR3: CASSQDEQGVSNEQFF

V: TRBV27
J: TRBJ1-6
length: 15
CDR3: CASSLGTPYNSPLHF

V: TRBV24-1
J: TRBJ2-5
length: 14
CDR3: CATSDDRARETQYF

V: TRBV6-2/TRBV6-3
J: TRBJ1-5
length: 13
CDR3: CASSFGSNQPQHF

V: TRBV14
J: TRBJ1-1
length: 15
CDR3: CASSQDRTQNTEAFF

V: TRBV11-2
J: TRBJ2-7
length: 11
CDR3: CASSLRDEQYF

V: TRBV2
J: TRBJ2-5
length: 15
CDR3: CASSELRTGQETQYF

V: TRBV28
J: TRBJ2-6
length: 13
CDR3: CASSFAGANVLTF

V: TRBV28
J: TRBJ1-3
length: 14
CDR3: CASSFSQQGNTIYF

V: TRBV4-3
J: TRBJ2-7
length: 15
CDR3: CASSQGTSGVYEQYF

V: TRBV27
J: TRBJ1-5
length: 18
CDR3: CASSFPDAGGRSNQPQHF

V: TRBV28
J: TRBJ2-7
length: 15
CDR3: CASSLTTGGVYEQYF

V: TRBV7-3
J: TRBJ2-2
length: 18
CDR3: CASSSRKRQGRDTGELFF

V: TRBV2
J: TRBJ2-3
length: 19
CDR3: CASRRTPDLGGGLIDTQYF